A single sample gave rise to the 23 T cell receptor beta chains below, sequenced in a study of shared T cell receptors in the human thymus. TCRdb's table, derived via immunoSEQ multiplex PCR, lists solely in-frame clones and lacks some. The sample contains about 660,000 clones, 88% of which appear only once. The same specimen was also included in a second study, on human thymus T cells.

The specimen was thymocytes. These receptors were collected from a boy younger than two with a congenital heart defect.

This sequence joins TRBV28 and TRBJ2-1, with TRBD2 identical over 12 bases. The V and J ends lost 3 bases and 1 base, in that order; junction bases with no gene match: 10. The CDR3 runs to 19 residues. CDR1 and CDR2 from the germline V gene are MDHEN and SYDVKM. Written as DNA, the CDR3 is TGTGCCAGCAGTTTTGCTAGCGGGAGGGCCGGTGGGTCCTACAATGAGCAGTTCTTC. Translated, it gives CASSFASGRAGGSYNEQFF.

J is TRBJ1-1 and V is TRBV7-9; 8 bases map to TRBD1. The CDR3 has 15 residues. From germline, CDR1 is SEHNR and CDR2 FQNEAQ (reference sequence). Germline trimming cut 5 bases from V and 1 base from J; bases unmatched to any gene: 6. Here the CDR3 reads CASSVTGTGNTEAFF. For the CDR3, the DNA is TGTGCCAGCAGCGTGACCGGGACAGGGAACACTGAAGCTTTCTTT.

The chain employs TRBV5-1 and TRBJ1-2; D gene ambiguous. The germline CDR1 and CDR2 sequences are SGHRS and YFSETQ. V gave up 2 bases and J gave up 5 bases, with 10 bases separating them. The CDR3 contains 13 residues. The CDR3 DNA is TGCGCCAGCAGCTTTGGTTCGGGATATGGCTACACCTTC. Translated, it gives CASSFGSGYGYTF.

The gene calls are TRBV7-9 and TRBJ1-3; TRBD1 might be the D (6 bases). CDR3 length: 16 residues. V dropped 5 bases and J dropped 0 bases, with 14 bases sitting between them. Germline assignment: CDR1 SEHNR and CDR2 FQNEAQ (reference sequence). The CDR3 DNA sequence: TGTGCCAGCAGCCAGAGGGGGGGATACTCTGGAAACACCATATATTTT. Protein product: CASSQRGGYSGNTIYF.

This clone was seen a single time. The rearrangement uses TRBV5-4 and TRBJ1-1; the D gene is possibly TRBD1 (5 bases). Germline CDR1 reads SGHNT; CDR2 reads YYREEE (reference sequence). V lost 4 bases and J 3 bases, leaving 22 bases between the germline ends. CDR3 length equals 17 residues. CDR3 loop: CASSPGRGGSWDTEAFF. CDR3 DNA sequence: TGTGCCAGCAGCCCCGGGAGGGGCGGATCGTGGGACACTGAAGCTTTCTTT.

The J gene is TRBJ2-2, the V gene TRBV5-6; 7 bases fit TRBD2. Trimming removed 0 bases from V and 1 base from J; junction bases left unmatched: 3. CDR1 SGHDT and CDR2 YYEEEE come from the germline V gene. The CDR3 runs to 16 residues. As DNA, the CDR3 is TGTGCCAGCAGCTTGGTCGGCGGGAGGAACACCGGGGAGCTGTTTTTT. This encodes CASSLVGGRNTGELFF. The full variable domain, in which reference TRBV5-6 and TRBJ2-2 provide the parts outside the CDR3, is DAGVTQSPTHLIKTRGQQVTLRCSPKSGHDTVSWYQQALGQGPQFIFQYYEEEERQRGNFPDRFSGHQFPNYSSELNVNALLLGDSALYLCASSLVGGRNTGELFFGEGSRLTVL.

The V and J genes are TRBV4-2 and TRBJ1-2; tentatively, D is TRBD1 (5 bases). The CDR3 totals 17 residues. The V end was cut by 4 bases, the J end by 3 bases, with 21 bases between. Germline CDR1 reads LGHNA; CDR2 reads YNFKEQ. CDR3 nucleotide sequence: TGTGCCAGCAGCCGAAGCCTTAAGGGGCGCTGGGACTATGGCTACACCTTC. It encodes CASSRSLKGRWDYGYTF.

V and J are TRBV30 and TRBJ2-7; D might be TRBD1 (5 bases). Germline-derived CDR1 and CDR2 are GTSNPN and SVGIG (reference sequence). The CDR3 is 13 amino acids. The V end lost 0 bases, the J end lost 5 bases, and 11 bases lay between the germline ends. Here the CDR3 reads CAWSVRTSHEQYF. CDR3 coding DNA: TGTGCCTGGAGTGTACGGACAAGCCACGAGCAGTACTTC.

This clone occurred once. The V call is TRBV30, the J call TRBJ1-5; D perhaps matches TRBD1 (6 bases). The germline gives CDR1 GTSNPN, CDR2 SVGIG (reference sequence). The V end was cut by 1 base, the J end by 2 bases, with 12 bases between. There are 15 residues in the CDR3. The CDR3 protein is CAWSDRARGNQPQHF. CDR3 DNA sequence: TGTGCCTGGAGTGACAGGGCGCGGGGCAATCAGCCCCAGCATTTT.

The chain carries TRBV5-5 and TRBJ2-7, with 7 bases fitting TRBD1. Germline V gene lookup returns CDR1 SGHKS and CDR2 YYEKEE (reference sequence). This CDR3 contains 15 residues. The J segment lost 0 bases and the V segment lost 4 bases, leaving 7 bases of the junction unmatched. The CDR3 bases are TGTGCCAGCAGCCTGGGCTGGGACAGCTCCTACGAGCAGTACTTC. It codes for CASSLGWDSSYEQYF. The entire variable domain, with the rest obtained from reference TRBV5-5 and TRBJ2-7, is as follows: DAGVTQSPTHLIKTRGQQVTLRCSPISGHKSVSWYQQVLGQGPQFIFQYYEKEERGRGNFPDRFSARQFPNYSSELNVNALLLGDSALYLCASSLGWDSSYEQYFGPGTRLTVT.

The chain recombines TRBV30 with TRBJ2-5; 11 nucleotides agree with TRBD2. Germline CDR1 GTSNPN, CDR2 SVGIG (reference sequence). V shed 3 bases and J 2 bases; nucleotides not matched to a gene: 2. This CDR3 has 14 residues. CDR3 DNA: TGTGCCTGGAGGACTAGCGGGATTCAAGAGACCCAGTACTTC. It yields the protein CAWRTSGIQETQYF.

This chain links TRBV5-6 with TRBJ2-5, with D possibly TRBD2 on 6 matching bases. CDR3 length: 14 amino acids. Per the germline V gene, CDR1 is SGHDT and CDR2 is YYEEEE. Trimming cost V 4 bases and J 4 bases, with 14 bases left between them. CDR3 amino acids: CASSERRGPETQYF. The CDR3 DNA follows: TGTGCCAGCAGCGAGAGGAGGGGACCAGAGACCCAGTACTTC. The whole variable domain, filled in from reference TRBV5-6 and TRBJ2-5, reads DAGVTQSPTHLIKTRGQQVTLRCSPKSGHDTVSWYQQALGQGPQFIFQYYEEEERQRGNFPDRFSGHQFPNYSSELNVNALLLGDSALYLCASSERRGPETQYFGPGTRLLVL.

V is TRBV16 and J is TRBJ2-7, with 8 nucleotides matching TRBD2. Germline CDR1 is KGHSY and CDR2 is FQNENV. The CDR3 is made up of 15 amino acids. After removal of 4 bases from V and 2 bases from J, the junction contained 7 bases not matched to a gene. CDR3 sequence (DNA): TGTGCCAGCAGCCCCGGTGAGCGGGGGCCCTACGAGCAGTACTTC. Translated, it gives CASSPGERGPYEQYF.

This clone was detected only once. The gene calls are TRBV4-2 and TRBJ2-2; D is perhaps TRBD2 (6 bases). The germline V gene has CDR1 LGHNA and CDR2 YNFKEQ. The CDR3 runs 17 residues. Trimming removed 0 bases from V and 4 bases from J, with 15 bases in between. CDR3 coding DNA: TGTGCCAGCAGCCAAGATCGGGGGAGAAGGGGCACCGGGGAGCTGTTTTTT. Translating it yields CASSQDRGRRGTGELFF.

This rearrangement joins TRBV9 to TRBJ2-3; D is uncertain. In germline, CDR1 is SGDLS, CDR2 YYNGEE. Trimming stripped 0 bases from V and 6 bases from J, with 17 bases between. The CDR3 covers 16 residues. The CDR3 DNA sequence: TGTGCCAGCAGCGTAGGGGCAACCCTCCACCGGGATACGCAGTATTTT. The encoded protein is CASSVGATLHRDTQYF.

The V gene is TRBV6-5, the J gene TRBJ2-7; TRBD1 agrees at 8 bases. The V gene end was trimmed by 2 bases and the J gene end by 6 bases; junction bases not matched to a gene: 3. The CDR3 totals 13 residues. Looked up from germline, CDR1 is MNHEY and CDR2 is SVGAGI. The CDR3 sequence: CASSYTTGAEQYF. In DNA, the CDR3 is TGTGCCAGCAGTTACACGACAGGGGCCGAGCAGTACTTC.

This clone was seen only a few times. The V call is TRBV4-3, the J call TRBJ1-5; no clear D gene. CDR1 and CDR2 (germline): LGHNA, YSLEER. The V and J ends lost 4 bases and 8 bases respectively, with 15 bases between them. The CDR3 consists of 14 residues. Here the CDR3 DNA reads TGCGCCAGCAGCCTCACCGCCGGCGGAAAGCCCCAGCATTTT. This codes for CASSLTAGGKPQHF.

The CDR3 here is CASSISGLSYNEQFF. CDR3 sequence (DNA): TGTGCCAGCAGTATCAGCGGGCTTTCCTACAATGAGCAGTTCTTC. The chain recombines TRBV6-4 with TRBJ2-1; TRBD2 is a possible D gene (6 bases). V gave up 5 bases and J gave up 1 base, with 12 bases separating them. The germline V gene encodes CDR1 MRHNA and CDR2 SNTAGT. The CDR3 covers 15 residues.

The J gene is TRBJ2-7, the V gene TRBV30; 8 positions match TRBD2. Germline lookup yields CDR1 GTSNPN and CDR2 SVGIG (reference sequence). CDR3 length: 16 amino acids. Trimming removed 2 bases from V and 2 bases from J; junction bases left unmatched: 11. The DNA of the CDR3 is TGTGCCTGGAGTCCCCGGGGGGGTCCGAAACCCTACGAGCAGTACTTC. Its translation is CAWSPRGGPKPYEQYF.

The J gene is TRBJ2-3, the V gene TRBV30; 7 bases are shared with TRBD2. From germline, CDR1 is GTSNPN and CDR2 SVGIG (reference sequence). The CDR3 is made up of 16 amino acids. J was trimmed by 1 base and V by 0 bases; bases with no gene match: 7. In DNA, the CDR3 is TGTGCCTGGAGTGTACTGGGTAGCGGGTGCACAGATACGCAGTATTTT. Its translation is CAWSVLGSGCTDTQYF.

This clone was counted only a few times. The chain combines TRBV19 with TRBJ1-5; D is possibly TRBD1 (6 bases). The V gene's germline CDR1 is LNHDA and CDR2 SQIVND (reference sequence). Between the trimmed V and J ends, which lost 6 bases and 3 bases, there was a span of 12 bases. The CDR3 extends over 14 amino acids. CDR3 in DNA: TGTGCCAGTAGGGCAGGGGCGTACAATCAGCCCCAGCATTTT. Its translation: CASRAGAYNQPQHF.

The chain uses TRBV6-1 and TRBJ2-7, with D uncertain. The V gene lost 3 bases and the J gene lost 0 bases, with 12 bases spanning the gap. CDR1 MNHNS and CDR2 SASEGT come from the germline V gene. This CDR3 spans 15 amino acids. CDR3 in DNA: TGTGCCAGCAGTGACAGAGCGCCGTCCTCCTACGAGCAGTACTTC. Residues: CASSDRAPSSYEQYF.

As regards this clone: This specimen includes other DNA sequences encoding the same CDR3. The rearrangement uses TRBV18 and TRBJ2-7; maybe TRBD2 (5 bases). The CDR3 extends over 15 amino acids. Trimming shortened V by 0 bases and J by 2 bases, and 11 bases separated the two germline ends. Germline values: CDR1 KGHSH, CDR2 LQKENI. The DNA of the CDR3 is TGTGCCAGCTCACCACCAGACCGGGGTCCCTACGAGCAGTACTTC. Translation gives CASSPPDRGPYEQYF.